Sequencing of this T cell receptor (beta chain) was carried out in a study of blood T cells in healthy people across ages. The overall study: Per every two T cells, about one barcoded beta molecule was captured by template switching. General study results and limits: Any conclusive comparison of naive versus antigen-experienced cells was prevented by using unsorted PBMCs. Estimates of total diversity, which came from one million sequenced T cells, were considered to be underestimates.

This clonotype was detected many times. Its specificity is unknown. The use of a sample-barcoded 5' primer and a J-beta primer mix characterized a second PCR of 7 to 11 cycles. Using its own MiXCR run on the 5' RACE reads, TCRdb lists one record per CDR3 protein. The sample has just under 550,000 distinct CDR3 sequences; about 24% are singletons. CDR1 is SGHRS and CDR2 is YFSETQ in the germline V gene. Losses at the gene ends were 7 bases for V and 0 bases for J; bases not matched to a gene: 6. The CDR3 loop spans 14 amino acids. These same records also appear under a second study, on T cells of mothers and their children.

This receptor was obtained from a boy between 10 and 17 years old in good health. Sequencing was performed on blood. The chain is built from TRBV5-1 and TRBJ1-1, with TRBD1 identical over 7 bases. The chain's CDR3 is CASVAGTVNTEAFF. The DNA for the CDR3 is TGCGCCAGCGTAGCCGGGACAGTGAACACTGAAGCTTTCTTT.